The TCR beta chain under discussion was sequenced for a study of blood T cell repertoires in COVID-19. Original processing notes: Reference gene primer amplification gave estimated nucleated cell counts. Profiling relied on immunoSEQ multiplex PCR, and the TCRdb table lists in-frame clones only, not all of them. The V and J calls and clone size were taken over from that table, and D and trimming were inferred from the DNA. The sample has around 140,000 clones, 85% to 90% seen once. Trimming at V came to 5 bases and at J to 6 bases, leaving 11 bases not matched to a gene. This CDR3 is built from 16 residues. Germline assignment: CDR1 MNHEY and CDR2 SMNVEV (reference sequence).

The clonotype comes from a man aged 70-80 years with active COVID-19. V usage is TRBV27 and J usage is TRBJ2-2; TRBD2 aligns across 8 bases. The sequenced sample consisted of peripheral blood. CDR3 amino acids: CASSTFKAGEAGELFF. The CDR3 coding sequence is TGTGCCAGCAGTACCTTTAAAGCGGGAGAGGCCGGGGAGCTGTTTTTT.